This TCR beta chain was documented in a study of read filtering for tumor transcriptome and immune sequencing. Across the whole study: Mean patient age was roughly 72 years, range about 45 to 90; around 17 male, 14 to 15 female.

This CDR3 spans 13 amino acids. Trimming shortened V by 3 bases and J by 3 bases, and 6 bases separated the two germline ends. The germline gives CDR1 LGHNA, CDR2 YSLEER. Molecular barcoded adaptors covering alpha/delta and beta/gamma chains were used on approximately 400 ng RNA. From the reads, TCRdb called clonotypes with MiXCR, one entry per CDR3 protein. Here the sample spans tens of thousands of distinct CDR3 sequences, 11% to 15% being singletons. This clonotype was counted ten times or more. Its antigen is not identified. Whole-study findings and limits: About 80% of IR-seq clonotypes had a single read, yet these held about 3.6% of reads.

Bone marrow was sampled from every patient at the time of active disease. Sequenced sample: a population of CD138-negative cells sorted from bone marrow. This chain links TRBV4-3 with TRBJ1-3; possible D gene TRBD1, 6 bases. The TCR comes from a donor aged 40 or older with multiple myeloma. CDR3 in DNA: TGCGCCAGCAGCCAGGACAGTGGAAACACCATATATTTT. Its translation is CASSQDSGNTIYF.